The rows below give T cell receptor beta chains drawn from one sample of a study of regulatory T cells in long-lasting Graves disease. Using its own MiXCR run on the multiplex PCR reads, TCRdb lists one record per CDR3 protein. The data hold some 470,000 distinct CDR3 sequences, with around a fifth observed a single time. Sample: peripheral blood mononuclear cells (PBMCs), taken when the disease was refractory, from a patient treated with antithyroid drugs. The receptor source for this set is a female donor with Graves disease. Each CDR3 is given with its conserved first and last residue. D genes are given only for firm matches. Some rows have no size entry. The others give once, few or many, or a class for an expanded clone.

j_gene: TRBJ1-2
d_gene: -
abundance: many
v_gene: TRBV12-3/TRBV12-4
CDR3aa: CASSLDREGDGYTF
CDR3nt: TGTGCCAGCAGTTTAGACAGGGAAGGCGATGGCTACACCTTC

j_gene: TRBJ2-2
d_gene: -
abundance: few
v_gene: TRBV11-2
CDR3aa: CASSRTTDYSTGELFF
CDR3nt: TGTGCCAGCAGCCGGACTACCGATTACAGCACCGGGGAGCTGTTTTTT

j_gene: TRBJ1-3
d_gene: -
abundance: -
v_gene: TRBV30
CDR3aa: CAWSVSSGNTIYF
CDR3nt: TGTGCCTGGAGTGTCAGCTCTGGAAACACCATATATTTT

j_gene: TRBJ2-7
d_gene: TRBD1
abundance: -
v_gene: TRBV15
CDR3aa: CATSRGGRQGSYEQYF
CDR3nt: TGTGCCACCAGCAGAGGTGGGCGACAGGGGAGCTACGAGCAGTACTTC

j_gene: TRBJ2-3
d_gene: -
abundance: -
v_gene: TRBV7-6
CDR3aa: CASSLHGTQRTYF
CDR3nt: TGTGCCAGCAGCTTACACGGGACACAAAGAACATATTTT

j_gene: TRBJ2-7
d_gene: TRBD2
abundance: many
v_gene: TRBV6-1
CDR3aa: CASSPPGLAGEQYF
CDR3nt: TGTGCCAGCTCCCCCCCGGGACTAGCGGGCGAGCAGTACTTC

j_gene: TRBJ2-5
d_gene: TRBD1
abundance: many
v_gene: TRBV6-1
CDR3aa: CASSPRDRGKETQYF
CDR3nt: TGTGCCAGCAGTCCCCGGGACAGGGGCAAAGAGACCCAGTACTTC

j_gene: TRBJ2-7
d_gene: TRBD2
abundance: many
v_gene: TRBV28
CDR3aa: CASNPEVAGGYEQYF
CDR3nt: TGTGCCAGCAACCCCGAGGTAGCGGGGGGTTACGAGCAGTACTTC

j_gene: TRBJ2-7
d_gene: TRBD2
abundance: few
v_gene: TRBV10-3
CDR3aa: CAISATPGTSGRYEQYF
CDR3nt: TGTGCCATCAGTGCTACCCCCGGGACTAGCGGGAGGTACGAGCAGTACTTC

j_gene: TRBJ2-5
d_gene: TRBD2
abundance: many
v_gene: TRBV7-3
CDR3aa: CASSLGLAGGLQETQYF
CDR3nt: TGTGCCAGCAGCCTAGGACTAGCGGGGGGTCTACAAGAGACCCAGTACTTC

j_gene: TRBJ1-6
d_gene: TRBD1
abundance: many
v_gene: TRBV28
CDR3aa: CASSTITGDSPLHF
CDR3nt: TGTGCCAGCAGTACCATCACAGGGGACTCACCCCTCCACTTT

j_gene: TRBJ2-7
d_gene: -
abundance: -
v_gene: TRBV5-1
CDR3aa: CASSFGVGAVDEQYF
CDR3nt: TGCGCCAGCAGCTTTGGGGTGGGGGCAGTCGACGAGCAGTACTTC

j_gene: TRBJ2-2
d_gene: TRBD1
abundance: many
v_gene: TRBV28
CDR3aa: CASSWTGVNTGELFF
CDR3nt: TGTGCCAGCAGTTGGACAGGGGTTAACACCGGGGAGCTGTTTTTT

j_gene: TRBJ1-5
d_gene: -
abundance: many
v_gene: TRBV7-2
CDR3aa: CASSSQGPFSNQPQHF
CDR3nt: TGTGCCAGCAGCTCTCAGGGACCCTTTAGCAATCAGCCCCAGCATTTT

j_gene: TRBJ2-7
d_gene: -
abundance: many
v_gene: TRBV28
CDR3aa: CASPSHEQYF
CDR3nt: TGTGCCAGCCCCAGCCACGAGCAGTACTTC

j_gene: TRBJ1-1
d_gene: TRBD1
abundance: -
v_gene: TRBV28
CDR3aa: CASSSSQGALDTEAFF
CDR3nt: TGTGCCAGCAGTTCCTCCCAGGGGGCTTTGGACACTGAAGCTTTCTTT

j_gene: TRBJ1-1
d_gene: TRBD1
abundance: many
v_gene: TRBV10-3
CDR3aa: CAISESPGDRVNTEAFF
CDR3nt: TGTGCCATCAGTGAGTCGCCGGGGGACAGGGTTAACACTGAAGCTTTCTTT

j_gene: TRBJ2-7
d_gene: TRBD2
abundance: many
v_gene: TRBV2
CDR3aa: CASSEGLAAYEQYF
CDR3nt: TGTGCCAGCAGTGAAGGACTAGCAGCCTACGAGCAGTACTTC

j_gene: TRBJ2-7
d_gene: TRBD1
abundance: -
v_gene: TRBV5-1
CDR3aa: CASSLWTGGYEQYF
CDR3nt: TGCGCCAGCAGCCTTTGGACAGGGGGCTACGAGCAGTACTTC

j_gene: TRBJ2-7
d_gene: -
abundance: -
v_gene: TRBV4-1
CDR3aa: CASSRGPDSQSSYEQYF
CDR3nt: TGCGCCAGCAGCCGAGGCCCGGACAGTCAGAGCTCCTACGAGCAGTACTTC

j_gene: TRBJ2-7
d_gene: -
abundance: -
v_gene: TRBV7-8
CDR3aa: CASSLRGGRQYF
CDR3nt: TGTGCCAGCAGCTTAAGGGGTGGAAGGCAGTACTTC

j_gene: TRBJ2-1
d_gene: TRBD2
abundance: -
v_gene: TRBV28
CDR3aa: CASSRLAGDGGEQFF
CDR3nt: TGTGCCAGCAGCAGACTAGCGGGAGACGGGGGTGAGCAGTTCTTC

j_gene: TRBJ2-7
d_gene: -
abundance: few
v_gene: TRBV14
CDR3aa: CASSQEYGPYEQYF
CDR3nt: TGTGCCAGCAGCCAAGAGTACGGACCATACGAGCAGTACTTC

j_gene: TRBJ2-1
d_gene: TRBD2
abundance: few
v_gene: TRBV20-1
CDR3aa: CSASQHGRDYTNNEQFF
CDR3nt: TGCAGTGCTAGTCAGCATGGGCGGGACTATACAAACAATGAGCAGTTCTTC

j_gene: TRBJ1-1
d_gene: -
abundance: many
v_gene: TRBV6-1
CDR3aa: CASSLQLKNTEAFF
CDR3nt: TGTGCCAGCAGTCTACAGTTAAAGAACACTGAAGCTTTCTTT

j_gene: TRBJ2-1
d_gene: TRBD2
abundance: many
v_gene: TRBV11-2
CDR3aa: CASSLDLAGAPSYNEQFF
CDR3nt: TGTGCCAGCAGCTTAGATCTGGCGGGAGCCCCCTCTTACAATGAGCAGTTCTTC

j_gene: TRBJ2-1
d_gene: TRBD2
abundance: -
v_gene: TRBV28
CDR3aa: CASSWSSGSYNEQFF
CDR3nt: TGTGCCAGCAGTTGGTCTAGCGGGAGTTACAATGAGCAGTTCTTC

j_gene: TRBJ2-7
d_gene: TRBD1
abundance: -
v_gene: TRBV27
CDR3aa: CASSPGTGGARSYEQYF
CDR3nt: TGTGCCAGCAGTCCCGGGACAGGGGGCGCCCGGTCCTACGAGCAGTACTTC

j_gene: TRBJ1-1
d_gene: -
abundance: -
v_gene: TRBV19
CDR3aa: CASRGLQGLSVAFF
CDR3nt: TGTGCCAGTAGGGGCTTACAGGGATTGAGTGTTGCTTTCTTT

j_gene: TRBJ2-7
d_gene: -
abundance: few
v_gene: TRBV14
CDR3aa: CASSQDVQGTPGEQYF
CDR3nt: TGTGCCAGCAGCCAAGATGTGCAGGGCACCCCTGGAGAGCAGTACTTC

j_gene: TRBJ2-1
d_gene: -
abundance: -
v_gene: TRBV11-2
CDR3aa: CASSLAGFYNEQFF
CDR3nt: TGTGCCAGCAGCTTGGCGGGGTTTTACAATGAGCAGTTCTTC

j_gene: TRBJ1-6
d_gene: -
abundance: few
v_gene: TRBV3-1
CDR3aa: CASSQQRRALHF
CDR3nt: TGTGCCAGCAGCCAACAACGGAGGGCCCTCCACTTT

j_gene: TRBJ2-5
d_gene: TRBD1
abundance: many
v_gene: TRBV28
CDR3aa: CASRWTGRRETQYF
CDR3nt: TGTGCCAGCAGGTGGACAGGGCGGAGGGAGACCCAGTACTTC

j_gene: TRBJ1-6
d_gene: TRBD1
abundance: -
v_gene: TRBV27
CDR3aa: CAVRDRDNSPLHF
CDR3nt: TGTGCCGTCCGGGACAGGGACAATTCACCCCTCCACTTT

j_gene: TRBJ2-7
d_gene: TRBD1
abundance: many
v_gene: TRBV7-9
CDR3aa: CASSWGQGLGEQYF
CDR3nt: TGTGCCAGCAGCTGGGGACAGGGATTGGGCGAGCAGTACTTC

j_gene: TRBJ1-4
d_gene: -
abundance: -
v_gene: TRBV7-9
CDR3aa: CASSLEGLGNEKLFF
CDR3nt: TGTGCCAGCAGCTTAGAGGGACTTGGAAATGAAAAACTGTTTTTT

j_gene: TRBJ1-4
d_gene: TRBD1
abundance: many
v_gene: TRBV6-1
CDR3aa: CASNSRQGDNEKLFF
CDR3nt: TGTGCCAGCAATTCCCGACAGGGGGATAATGAAAAACTGTTTTTT

j_gene: TRBJ2-2
d_gene: -
abundance: -
v_gene: TRBV12-3/TRBV12-4
CDR3aa: CASSWIGTGELFF
CDR3nt: TGTGCCAGCAGTTGGATAGGTACCGGGGAGCTGTTTTTT

j_gene: TRBJ2-7
d_gene: -
abundance: many
v_gene: TRBV5-1
CDR3aa: CASSHTLKDSYKQYF
CDR3nt: TGCGCCAGCAGCCACACTTTGAAGGACAGCTATAAGCAGTACTTC

j_gene: TRBJ1-1
d_gene: -
abundance: few
v_gene: TRBV10-3
CDR3aa: CAITDRMNTEAFF
CDR3nt: TGTGCCATCACTGACAGAATGAACACTGAAGCTTTCTTT

j_gene: TRBJ1-1
d_gene: -
abundance: many
v_gene: TRBV2
CDR3aa: CASRAETPNTEAFF
CDR3nt: TGTGCCAGCAGAGCTGAGACACCGAACACTGAAGCTTTCTTT

j_gene: TRBJ1-6
d_gene: -
abundance: -
v_gene: TRBV29-1
CDR3aa: CSARDWENSPLHF
CDR3nt: TGCAGCGCCCGGGACTGGGAAAATTCACCCCTCCACTTT

j_gene: TRBJ2-1
d_gene: -
abundance: many
v_gene: TRBV28
CDR3aa: CASSTPAVAYNEQFF
CDR3nt: TGTGCCAGCAGTACTCCAGCGGTAGCCTACAATGAGCAGTTCTTC

j_gene: TRBJ1-2
d_gene: -
abundance: few
v_gene: TRBV20-1
CDR3aa: CSASRGGSPRYLYGYTF
CDR3nt: TGCAGTGCTAGTCGCGGGGGCTCCCCTCGCTATCTCTATGGCTACACCTTC

j_gene: TRBJ2-2
d_gene: -
abundance: -
v_gene: TRBV25-1
CDR3aa: CASSSSWTRNTGELFF
CDR3nt: TGTGCCAGCAGTTCATCCTGGACTCGAAACACCGGGGAGCTGTTTTTT

j_gene: TRBJ2-7
d_gene: TRBD2
abundance: -
v_gene: TRBV12-3/TRBV12-4
CDR3aa: CASSQGLTPGLGYDGKYF
CDR3nt: TGTGCCAGCAGCCAAGGCCTCACACCGGGACTAGGCTACGATGGGAAGTACTTC

j_gene: TRBJ1-6
d_gene: TRBD1
abundance: -
v_gene: TRBV20-1
CDR3aa: CSARDPAGGYSPLHF
CDR3nt: TGCAGTGCTAGAGATCCGGCAGGGGGCTATTCACCCCTCCACTTT

j_gene: TRBJ1-6
d_gene: -
abundance: many
v_gene: TRBV2
CDR3aa: CASSEALLEQGNSPLHF
CDR3nt: TGTGCCAGCAGTGAAGCGCTTCTTGAACAGGGAAATTCACCCCTCCACTTT

j_gene: TRBJ1-5
d_gene: -
abundance: many
v_gene: TRBV24-1
CDR3aa: CATSDQTGASNQPQHF
CDR3nt: TGTGCCACCAGTGACCAAACAGGTGCGAGCAATCAGCCCCAGCATTTT

j_gene: TRBJ2-5
d_gene: -
abundance: many
v_gene: TRBV11-2
CDR3aa: CASSLGRTSYQETQYF
CDR3nt: TGTGCCAGCAGCTTAGGTCGCACTAGTTACCAAGAGACCCAGTACTTC

j_gene: TRBJ2-1
d_gene: -
abundance: -
v_gene: TRBV12-3/TRBV12-4
CDR3aa: CASSPPDDYNEQFF
CDR3nt: TGTGCCAGCAGTCCCCCGGATGATTACAATGAGCAGTTCTTC

j_gene: TRBJ1-1
d_gene: TRBD1
abundance: many
v_gene: TRBV6-5
CDR3aa: CASSSLGGGAGTEAFF
CDR3nt: TGTGCCAGCAGTTCACTCGGAGGGGGCGCGGGGACTGAAGCTTTCTTT

j_gene: TRBJ2-6
d_gene: -
abundance: many
v_gene: TRBV28
CDR3aa: CASSSGANVLTF
CDR3nt: TGTGCCAGCAGCTCTGGGGCCAACGTCCTGACTTTC

j_gene: TRBJ1-1
d_gene: TRBD1
abundance: -
v_gene: TRBV5-1
CDR3aa: CASSPGQGDPEAFF
CDR3nt: TGCGCCAGCAGCCCGGGACAGGGGGACCCTGAAGCTTTCTTT

j_gene: TRBJ2-5
d_gene: -
abundance: many
v_gene: TRBV12-3/TRBV12-4
CDR3aa: CASSWTEQETQYF
CDR3nt: TGTGCCAGCAGCTGGACAGAGCAAGAGACCCAGTACTTC

j_gene: TRBJ2-1
d_gene: -
abundance: -
v_gene: TRBV20-1
CDR3aa: CSARVGWEADEQFF
CDR3nt: TGCAGTGCTAGAGTGGGGTGGGAGGCAGATGAGCAGTTCTTC

j_gene: TRBJ2-7
d_gene: TRBD2
abundance: -
v_gene: TRBV28
CDR3aa: CASSFLAGTSYEQYF
CDR3nt: TGTGCCAGCAGTTTTTTAGCGGGGACCTCCTACGAGCAGTACTTC

j_gene: TRBJ2-3
d_gene: TRBD2
abundance: few
v_gene: TRBV28
CDR3aa: CASSGDRTSGTPHSTDTQYF
CDR3nt: TGTGCCAGCAGTGGGGATCGGACTAGCGGGACCCCGCATTCCACAGATACGCAGTATTTT

j_gene: TRBJ1-1
d_gene: -
abundance: many
v_gene: TRBV24-1
CDR3aa: CATSDLLGYSEAFF
CDR3nt: TGTGCCACCAGTGATTTGCTAGGGTACTCTGAAGCTTTCTTT

j_gene: TRBJ2-7
d_gene: TRBD1
abundance: many
v_gene: TRBV28
CDR3aa: CASSPTRPGTAEQYF
CDR3nt: TGTGCCAGCAGTCCGACGAGACCCGGGACAGCCGAGCAGTACTTC